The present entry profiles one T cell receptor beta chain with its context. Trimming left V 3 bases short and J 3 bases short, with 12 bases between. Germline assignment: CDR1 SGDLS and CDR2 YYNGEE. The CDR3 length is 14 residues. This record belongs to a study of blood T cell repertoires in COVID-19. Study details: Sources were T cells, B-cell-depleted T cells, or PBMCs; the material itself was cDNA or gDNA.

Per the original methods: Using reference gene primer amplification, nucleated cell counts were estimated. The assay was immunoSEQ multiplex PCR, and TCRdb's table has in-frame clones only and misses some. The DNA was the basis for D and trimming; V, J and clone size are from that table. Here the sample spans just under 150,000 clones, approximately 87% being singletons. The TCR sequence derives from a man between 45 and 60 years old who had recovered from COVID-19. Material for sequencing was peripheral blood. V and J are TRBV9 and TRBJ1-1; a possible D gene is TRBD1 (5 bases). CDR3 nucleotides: TGTGCCAGCAGCGCTTTTCAGGGTGACACTGAAGCTTTCTTT. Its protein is CASSAFQGDTEAFF.